This T cell receptor beta chain was found in a study of blood T cell repertoires in COVID-19. Study summary: PBMCs, B-cell-depleted T cells, or T cells provided the cDNA or gDNA that made up the material.

With 4 bases removed from V and 6 bases from J, the gap between germline ends came to 13 bases. This CDR3 comprises 13 residues. Germline V gene lookup returns CDR1 SNHLY and CDR2 FYNNEI. Authors' methods: Scientists estimated how many nucleated cells there were by amplifying reference gene primers. The table came from immunoSEQ multiplex PCR; TCRdb's copy has only in-frame clones and leaves some out. Clone size and the V and J calls come from that table; the DNA yielded D and trimming. Of roughly 140,000 clones listed, 65% to 90% are singletons. Material: peripheral blood. The sequence was obtained from a woman aged 45-59 years in a cohort sampled during active or convalescent COVID-19. The J gene is TRBJ2-7, the V gene TRBV2; D is ambiguous. CDR3 bases: TGTGCCAGCAGTGCGCCAGATGGTTCCGAGCAGTACTTC. It codes for CASSAPDGSEQYF. The whole variable domain, filled in from reference TRBV2 and TRBJ2-7, reads EPEVTQTPSHQVTQMGQEVILRCVPISNHLYFYWYRQILGQKVEFLVSFYNNEISEKSEIFDDQFSVERPDGSNFTLKIRSTKLEDSAMYFCASSAPDGSEQYFGPGTRLTVT.